Listed here is a single T cell receptor (beta chain). Repertoires were generated with immunoSEQ multiplex PCR, while TCRdb's copy carries only in-frame clones and drops some. The sample includes roughly 220,000 clones, around 94% of them seen just once. These data are taken from a study of control samples from healthy donors and cancer patients. The TCR sequence derives from a man aged 50 to 60 in good health. Sequencing input: blood.

CDR3 sequence: CASTHFGRYNEQFF. In nucleotides, the CDR3 is TGTGCCAGTACCCACTTTGGACGGTACAATGAGCAGTTCTTC. The chain employs TRBV19 and TRBJ2-1; no definite D call. This CDR3 comprises 14 residues. V was trimmed by 7 bases and J by 4 bases, leaving 14 bases between them. From germline, CDR1 is LNHDA and CDR2 SQIVND (reference sequence). Using reference TRBV19 and TRBJ2-1 for the parts outside the CDR3, the full variable domain is DGGITQSPKYLFRKEGQNVTLSCEQNLNHDAMYWYRQDPGQGLRLIYYSQIVNDFQKGDIAEGYSVSREKKESFPLTVTSAQKNPTAFYLCASTHFGRYNEQFFGPGTRLTVL.